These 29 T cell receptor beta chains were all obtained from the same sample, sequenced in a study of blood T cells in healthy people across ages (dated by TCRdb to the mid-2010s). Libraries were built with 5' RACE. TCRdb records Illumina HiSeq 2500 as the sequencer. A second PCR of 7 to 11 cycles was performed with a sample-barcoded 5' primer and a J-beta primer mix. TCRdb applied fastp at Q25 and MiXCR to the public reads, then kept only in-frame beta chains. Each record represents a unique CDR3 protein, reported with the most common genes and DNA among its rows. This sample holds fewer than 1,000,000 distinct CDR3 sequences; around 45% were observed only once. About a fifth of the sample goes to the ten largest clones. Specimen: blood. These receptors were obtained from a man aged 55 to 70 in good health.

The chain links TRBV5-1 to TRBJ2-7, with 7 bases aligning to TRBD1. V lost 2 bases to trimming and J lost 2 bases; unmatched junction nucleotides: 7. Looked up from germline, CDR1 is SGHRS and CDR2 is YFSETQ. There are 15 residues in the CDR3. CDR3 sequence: CASSLGGSHAYEQYF. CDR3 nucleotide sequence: TGCGCCAGCAGCTTAGGGGGCAGCCATGCCTACGAGCAGTACTTC.

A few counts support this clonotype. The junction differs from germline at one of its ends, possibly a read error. This CDR3 reads CASTGSSQDSQYF. CDR3 DNA: TGTGCCAGCACTGGATCCAGTCAAGATTCGCAGTATTTT. V usage is TRBV6-1 and J usage is TRBJ2-3; no firm D call. CDR1 and CDR2 from the germline V gene are MNHNS and SASEGT. This CDR3 comprises 13 residues.

CDR3 residues: CASSYEGPYGYTF. The CDR3 DNA reads TGTGCCAGCAGTTACGAGGGACCCTATGGCTACACCTTC. The chain uses TRBV6-5 and TRBJ1-2; maybe TRBD1 (5 bases). CDR3 length: 13 residues. Germline V gene sequence: CDR1 MNHEY, CDR2 SVGAGI. V dropped 2 bases and J dropped 4 bases, with 8 bases sitting between them.

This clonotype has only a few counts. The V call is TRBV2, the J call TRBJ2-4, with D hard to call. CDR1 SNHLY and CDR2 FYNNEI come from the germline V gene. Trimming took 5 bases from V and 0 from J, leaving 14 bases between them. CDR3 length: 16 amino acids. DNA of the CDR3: TGTGCCAGCAGTTCCGAGGCCGGTTTAGCCAAAAACATTCAGTACTTC. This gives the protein CASSSEAGLAKNIQYF.

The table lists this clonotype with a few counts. The CDR3 DNA is TGTGCCAGCAGCCAAACTGGTGGGGGGGCCCAGTACTTC. This gives the protein CASSQTGGGAQYF. The V call is TRBV6-5, the J call TRBJ2-5; 7 bases match TRBD2. Unmatched junction bases numbered 10, after V lost 6 bases and J lost 9 bases. Germline-derived CDR1 and CDR2 are MNHEY and SVGAGI. This CDR3 comprises 13 residues.

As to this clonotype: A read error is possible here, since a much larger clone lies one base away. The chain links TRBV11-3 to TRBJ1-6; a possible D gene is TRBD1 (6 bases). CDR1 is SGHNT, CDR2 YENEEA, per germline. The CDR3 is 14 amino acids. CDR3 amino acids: CASSVTGYNSRLHF. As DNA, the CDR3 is TGTGCCAGCAGCGTGACAGGTTATAATTCACGCCTCCACTTT.

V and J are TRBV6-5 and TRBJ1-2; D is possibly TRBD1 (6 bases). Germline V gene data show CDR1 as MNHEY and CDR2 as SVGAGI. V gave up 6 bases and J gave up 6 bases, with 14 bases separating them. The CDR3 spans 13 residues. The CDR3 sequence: CASRYRDSDGYTF. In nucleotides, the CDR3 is TGTGCCAGCAGATACAGGGATTCGGATGGCTACACCTTC.

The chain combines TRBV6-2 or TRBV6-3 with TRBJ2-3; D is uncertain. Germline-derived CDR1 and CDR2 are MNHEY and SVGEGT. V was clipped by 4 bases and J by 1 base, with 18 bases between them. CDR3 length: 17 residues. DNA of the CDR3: TGTGCCAGCAGTTCCCCCTTACTCATACGGGGCACAGATACGCAGTATTTT. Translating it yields CASSSPLLIRGTDTQYF.

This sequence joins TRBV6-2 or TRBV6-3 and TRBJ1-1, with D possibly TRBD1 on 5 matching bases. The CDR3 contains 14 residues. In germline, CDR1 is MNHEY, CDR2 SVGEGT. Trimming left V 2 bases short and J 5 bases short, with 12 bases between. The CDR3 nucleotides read TGTGCCAGCAGTTACAAGGGGAGGGAAACTGAAGCTTTCTTT. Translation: CASSYKGRETEAFF.

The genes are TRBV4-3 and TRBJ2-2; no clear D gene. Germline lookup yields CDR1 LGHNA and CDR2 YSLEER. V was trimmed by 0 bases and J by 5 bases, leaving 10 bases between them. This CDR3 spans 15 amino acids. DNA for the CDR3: TGCGCCAGCAGCCAAGATCCCTCCTTAACCGGGGAGCTGTTTTTT. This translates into CASSQDPSLTGELFF.

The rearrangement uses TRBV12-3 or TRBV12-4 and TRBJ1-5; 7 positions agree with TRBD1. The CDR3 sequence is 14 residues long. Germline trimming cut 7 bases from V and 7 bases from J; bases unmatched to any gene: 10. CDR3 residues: CASKRGPQGQPQHF. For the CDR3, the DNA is TGTGCCAGCAAGAGGGGGCCCCAGGGACAGCCCCAGCATTTT.

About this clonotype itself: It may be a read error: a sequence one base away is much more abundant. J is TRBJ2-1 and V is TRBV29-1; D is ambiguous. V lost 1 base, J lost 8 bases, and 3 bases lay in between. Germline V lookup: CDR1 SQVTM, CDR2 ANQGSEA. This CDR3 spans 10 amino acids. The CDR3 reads CSVEGHEQFF. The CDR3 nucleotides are TGCAGCGTTGAAGGGCATGAGCAGTTCTTC.

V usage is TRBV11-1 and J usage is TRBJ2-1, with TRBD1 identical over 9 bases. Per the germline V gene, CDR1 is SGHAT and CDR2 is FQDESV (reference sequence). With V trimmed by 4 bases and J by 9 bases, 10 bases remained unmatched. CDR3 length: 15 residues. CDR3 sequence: CASSSQTGGRREQFF. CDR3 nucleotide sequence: TGTGCCAGCAGCTCACAGACAGGGGGTAGGCGTGAGCAGTTCTTC.

The DNA of the CDR3 is TGTGCCAGCAGCCCCTCACTAGCTCCGTCGAGCCACGAGCAGTACTTC. Its translation is CASSPSLAPSSHEQYF. The chain joins TRBV7-2 to TRBJ2-7; D perhaps matches TRBD2 (6 bases). Trimming shortened V by 5 bases and J by 5 bases, and 22 bases separated the two germline ends. CDR1 is SGHTA, CDR2 FQGNSA, per germline. The CDR3 has 16 amino acids.

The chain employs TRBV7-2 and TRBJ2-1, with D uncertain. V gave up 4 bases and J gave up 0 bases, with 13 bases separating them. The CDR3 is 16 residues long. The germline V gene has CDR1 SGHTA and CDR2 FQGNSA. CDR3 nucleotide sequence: TGTGCCAGCAGCTCGTGGACGGTAAGCTCCTACAATGAGCAGTTCTTC. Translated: CASSSWTVSSYNEQFF.

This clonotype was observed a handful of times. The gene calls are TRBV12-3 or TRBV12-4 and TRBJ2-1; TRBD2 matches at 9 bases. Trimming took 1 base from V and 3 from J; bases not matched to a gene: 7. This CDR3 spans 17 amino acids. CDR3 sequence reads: CASSLVQGTSNYNEQFF. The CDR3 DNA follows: TGTGCCAGCAGTTTAGTACAAGGGACTAGCAACTACAATGAGCAGTTCTTC.

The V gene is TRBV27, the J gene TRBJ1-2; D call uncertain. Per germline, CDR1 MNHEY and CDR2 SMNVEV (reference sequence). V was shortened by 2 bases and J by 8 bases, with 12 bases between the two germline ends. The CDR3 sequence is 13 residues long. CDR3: CASSLSPLKGYTF. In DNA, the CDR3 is TGTGCCAGCAGTTTAAGCCCTCTTAAAGGCTACACCTTC.

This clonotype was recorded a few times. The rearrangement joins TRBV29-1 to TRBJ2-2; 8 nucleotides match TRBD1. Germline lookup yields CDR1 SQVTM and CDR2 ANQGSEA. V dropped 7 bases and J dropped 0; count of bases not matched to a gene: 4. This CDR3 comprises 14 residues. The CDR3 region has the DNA TGCAGCGGCCGGGACAGGACGAACACCGGGGAGCTGTTTTTT. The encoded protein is CSGRDRTNTGELFF.

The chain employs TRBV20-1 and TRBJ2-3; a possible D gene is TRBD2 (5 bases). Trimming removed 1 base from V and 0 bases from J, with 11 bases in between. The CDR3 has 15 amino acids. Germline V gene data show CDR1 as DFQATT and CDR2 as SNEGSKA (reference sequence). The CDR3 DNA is TGCAGTGCTAGAGGTGCTAGGACTAGCACAGATACGCAGTATTTT. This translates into CSARGARTSTDTQYF.

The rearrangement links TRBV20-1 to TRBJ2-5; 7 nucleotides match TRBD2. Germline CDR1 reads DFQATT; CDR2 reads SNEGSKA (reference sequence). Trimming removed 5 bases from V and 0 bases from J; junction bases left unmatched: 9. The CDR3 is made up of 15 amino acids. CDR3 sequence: CSAERDSGNQETQYF. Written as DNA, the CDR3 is TGCAGTGCTGAGCGGGATAGCGGTAACCAAGAGACCCAGTACTTC.

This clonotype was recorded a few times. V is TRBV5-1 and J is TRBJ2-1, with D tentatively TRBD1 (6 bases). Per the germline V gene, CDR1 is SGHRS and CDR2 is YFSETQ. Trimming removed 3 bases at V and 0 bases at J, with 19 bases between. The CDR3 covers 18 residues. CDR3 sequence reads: CASSSSTGNPFSYNEQFF. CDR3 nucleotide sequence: TGCGCCAGCAGCTCAAGTACAGGGAACCCTTTCTCCTACAATGAGCAGTTCTTC.

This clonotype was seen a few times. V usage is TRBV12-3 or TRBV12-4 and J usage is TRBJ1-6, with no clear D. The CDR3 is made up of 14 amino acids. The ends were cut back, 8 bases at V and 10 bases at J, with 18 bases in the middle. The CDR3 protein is CASSLTGIGSPLHF. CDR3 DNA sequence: TGTGCCAGCTCCTTGACGGGGATAGGGTCACCCCTCCACTTT.

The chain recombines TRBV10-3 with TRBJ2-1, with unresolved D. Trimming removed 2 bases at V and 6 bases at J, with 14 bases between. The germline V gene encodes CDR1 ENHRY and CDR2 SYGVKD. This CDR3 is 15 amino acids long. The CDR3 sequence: CAISESVRSGNEQFF. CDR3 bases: TGTGCCATCAGTGAGAGCGTAAGGTCCGGCAATGAGCAGTTCTTC.

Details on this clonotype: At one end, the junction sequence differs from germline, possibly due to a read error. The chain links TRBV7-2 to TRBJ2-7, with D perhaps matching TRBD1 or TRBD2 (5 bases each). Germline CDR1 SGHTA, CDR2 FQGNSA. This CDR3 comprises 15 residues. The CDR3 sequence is CACSFDPGSSYEQYF. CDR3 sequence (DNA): TGTGCCTGCAGCTTTGATCCAGGGAGCTCCTACGAGCAGTACTTC. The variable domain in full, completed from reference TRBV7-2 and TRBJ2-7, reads GAGVSQSPSNKVTEKGKDVELRCDPISGHTALYWYRQSLGQGLEFLIYFQGNSAPDKSGLPSDRFSAERTGGSVSTLTIQRTQQEDSAVYLCACSFDPGSSYEQYFGPGTRLTVT.

In nucleotides, the CDR3 is TGCAGCGCCTCTCCCGGACAGAGAACGAACACCGGGGAGCTGTTTTTT. Encoded protein: CSASPGQRTNTGELFF. The V call is TRBV29-1, the J call TRBJ2-2, with D perhaps matching TRBD1 (6 bases). This CDR3 region has 16 residues. The V gene's germline CDR1 is SQVTM and CDR2 ANQGSEA. Between the trimmed V and J ends, which lost 7 bases and 0 bases, there was a span of 18 bases.

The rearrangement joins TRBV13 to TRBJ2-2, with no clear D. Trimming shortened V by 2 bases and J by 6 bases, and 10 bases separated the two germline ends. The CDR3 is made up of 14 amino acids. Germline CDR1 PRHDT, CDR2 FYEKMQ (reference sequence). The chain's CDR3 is CASSLKGIPGELFF. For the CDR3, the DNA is TGTGCCAGCAGCTTAAAGGGCATTCCCGGGGAGCTGTTTTTT.

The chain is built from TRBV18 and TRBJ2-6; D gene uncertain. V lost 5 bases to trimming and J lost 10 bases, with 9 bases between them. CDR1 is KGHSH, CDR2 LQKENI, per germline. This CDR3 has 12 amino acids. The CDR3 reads CASSSDGNVLTF. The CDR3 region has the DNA TGTGCCAGCTCATCGGACGGAAACGTCCTGACTTTC.

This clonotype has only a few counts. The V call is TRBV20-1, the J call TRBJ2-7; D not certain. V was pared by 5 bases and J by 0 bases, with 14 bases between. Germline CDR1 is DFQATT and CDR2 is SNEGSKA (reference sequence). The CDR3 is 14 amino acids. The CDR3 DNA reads TGCAGTGCTTCTCCCGGGCCTAGCTCCTACGAGCAGTACTTC. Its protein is CSASPGPSSYEQYF.

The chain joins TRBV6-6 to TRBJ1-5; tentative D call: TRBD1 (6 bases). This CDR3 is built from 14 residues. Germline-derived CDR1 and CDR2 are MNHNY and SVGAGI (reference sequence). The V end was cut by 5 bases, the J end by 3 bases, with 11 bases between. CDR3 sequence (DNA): TGTGCCAGCAGTGCCCGGACAGTCAATCAGCCCCAGCATTTT. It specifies CASSARTVNQPQHF.